These 3 T cell receptor delta chains originate from one sample sequenced in a study of γδ T cells in repeated Plasmodium falciparum infection. Bulk repertoires came from Vgamma9/Vdelta2+ or Vdelta2-negative gammadelta T cells flow-sorted from PBMC. TCRdb ran CATT on the multiplex PCR reads. Of 50,000 or so delta-chain clones in the sample, approximately 1.5% were seen once. The sequenced sample was gamma-delta T cells from blood. The receptors originated from a pool of human donors (malaria-infected and uninfected, not separated).

In the case of this clone: TCRdb's protein, taken from a much larger clone, differs from this DNA's translation at residue 10, likely owing to a read error; the protein displayed comes from the DNA. The rearrangement joins TRDV1 to TRDJ1; 7 nucleotides align to TRDD3. Losses at the gene ends were 7 bases for V and 12 bases for J; bases not matched to a gene: 11. This CDR3 contains 12 residues. CDR1 TSWWSYY and CDR2 QGS come from the germline V gene. Here the CDR3 DNA reads TGTGCTCTTGTATCAGTGGATACGGAATTCATCTTT. This translates into CALVSVDTEFIF.

This clone was found a few times. The TCRdb record carries a much larger clone's protein, which differs from this DNA's translation at residue 3; a read error is the likely cause, and the protein listed here is the DNA translation. The J gene is TRDJ1, the V gene TRDV1; 10 bases are a match to TRDD3. TCRdb leaves out the J gene; it was filled in here by matching the DNA to germline. Germline CDR1 is TSWWSYY and CDR2 is QGS. Losses at the gene ends were 10 bases for V and 4 bases for J; bases not matched to a gene: 18. CDR3 length equals 17 residues. The CDR3 spells CAPGMRGIRRVFDKLIF. Here the CDR3 DNA reads TGTGCTCCTGGAATGAGGGGGATACGCCGCGTGTTCGATAAACTCATCTTT.

This clone was observed a few times. The protein held in TCRdb is that of a much larger clone and does not match this DNA's translation at residue 13, likely because of a read error; the protein shown is translated from the DNA. The chain is built from TRDV1 and TRDJ1; D unresolved. This CDR3 contains 16 residues. Germline V gene lookup returns CDR1 TSWWSYY and CDR2 QGS. The CDR3 loop is CALGEAETADTDELIF. DNA of the CDR3: TGTGCTCTTGGGGAAGCGGAGACGGCTGACACCGATGAACTCATCTTT.